A few counts support the clone carrying this TCR beta chain. Antigen specificity is unknown. The V end lost 3 bases, the J end lost 4 bases, and 16 bases lay between the germline ends. The length of the CDR3 is 15 residues. Germline assignment: CDR1 SGHNT and CDR2 YYREEE (reference sequence). Produced via immunoSEQ multiplex PCR; TCRdb's table is partial and in-frame only. The sample holds just under 65,000 clones, about 90% seen once. These data originate in a study of OX40 agonist ivuxolimab in advanced cancers. General study results and limits: Expanded clones tended on average to be more numerous among CD8+ T cells than CD4+.

Baseline was the first blood sampling point, followed by cycle 4 day 1 and cycle 7 day 1. This specimen consisted of CD4+ or CD8+ T cells sorted from blood, obtained in a trial of the OX40 agonist ivuxolimab. The clonotype comes from an adult with an advanced solid tumor such as melanoma, head and neck, liver or kidney cancer. J is TRBJ1-2 and V is TRBV5-4, with D tentatively TRBD1 (5 bases). CDR3 DNA sequence: TGTGCCAGCAGCTCGAGGGACCGATACTCCTATGGCTACACCTTC. This gives the protein CASSSRDRYSYGYTF. Supplemented by reference TRBV5-4 and TRBJ1-2, the full variable domain reads ETGVTQSPTHLIKTRGQQVTLRCSSQSGHNTVSWYQQALGQGPQFIFQYYREEENGRGNFPPRFSGLQFPNYSSELNVNALELDDSALYLCASSSRDRYSYGYTFGSGTRLTVV.